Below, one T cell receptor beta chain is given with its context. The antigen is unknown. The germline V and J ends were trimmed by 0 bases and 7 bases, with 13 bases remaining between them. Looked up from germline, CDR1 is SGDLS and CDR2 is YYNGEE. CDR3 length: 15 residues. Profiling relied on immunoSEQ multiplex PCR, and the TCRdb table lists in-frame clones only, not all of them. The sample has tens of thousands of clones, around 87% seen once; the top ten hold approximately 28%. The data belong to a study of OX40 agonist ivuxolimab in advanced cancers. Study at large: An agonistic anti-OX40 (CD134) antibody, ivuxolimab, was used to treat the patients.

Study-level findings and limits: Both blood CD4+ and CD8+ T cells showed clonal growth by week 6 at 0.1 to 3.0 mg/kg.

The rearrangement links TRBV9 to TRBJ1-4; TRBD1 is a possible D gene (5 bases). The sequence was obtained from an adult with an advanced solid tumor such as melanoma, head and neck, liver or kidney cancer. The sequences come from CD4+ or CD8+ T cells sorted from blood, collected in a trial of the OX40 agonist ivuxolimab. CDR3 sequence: CASSVASGIPEKLFF. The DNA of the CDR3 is TGTGCCAGCAGCGTAGCCTCAGGGATCCCTGAAAAACTGTTTTTT. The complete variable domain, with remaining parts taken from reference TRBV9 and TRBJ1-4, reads DSGVTQTPKHLITATGQRVTLRCSPRSGDLSVYWYQQSLDQGLQFLIQYYNGEERAKGNILERFSAQQFPDLHSELNLSSLELGDSALYFCASSVASGIPEKLFFGSGTQLSVL.